These 23 T cell receptor beta chains were all obtained from the same sample, sequenced in a study of blood T cell repertoires in COVID-19 (dated by TCRdb to between 2020 and 2021). The library was prepared using the immunoSEQ multiplex PCR assay. TCRdb took this table from immuneACCESS and kept in-frame rearrangements with V and J called. Such tables lack part of the clones; where checked against another copy, unresolved V genes explain under half of the gap, and the rest is unexplained. The sample records hundreds of thousands of clones, about 89% of which are singletons. The ten largest make up over 4% of the sample. Sequences were obtained from peripheral blood. The receptors come from a woman in her 30s with acute or convalescent COVID-19.

The chain recombines TRBV5-6 with TRBJ1-4; no firm D call. The CDR3 length is 14 residues. The germline V and J ends were trimmed by 0 bases and 4 bases, with 7 bases remaining between them. Germline V gene lookup returns CDR1 SGHDT and CDR2 YYEEEE. The CDR3 loop is CASSLGLLNEKLFF. As DNA, the CDR3 is TGTGCCAGCAGCTTGGGTTTACTTAATGAAAAACTGTTTTTT.

The chain has TRBV9 and TRBJ1-2; possibly TRBD1 for D (6 bases). V lost 3 bases, J lost 4 bases, and 16 bases lay in between. CDR1 and CDR2 from the germline V gene are SGDLS and YYNGEE. The CDR3 length is 15 residues. This CDR3 reads CASSAGGGLGYGYTF. As DNA, the CDR3 is TGTGCCAGCAGCGCCGGTGGGGGCCTTGGCTATGGCTACACCTTC. The variable domain in full, completed from reference TRBV9 and TRBJ1-2, reads DSGVTQTPKHLITATGQRVTLRCSPRSGDLSVYWYQQSLDQGLQFLIQYYNGEERAKGNILERFSAQQFPDLHSELNLSSLELGDSALYFCASSAGGGLGYGYTFGSGTRLTVV.

The genes are TRBV2 and TRBJ2-2; 10 bases match TRBD1. V shed 6 bases, J shed 1 base, and the junction held 2 bases outside the gene matches. The CDR3 extends over 15 amino acids. CDR1 and CDR2 from the germline V gene are SNHLY and FYNNEI. CDR3 region: CASRRTGGNTGELFF. The CDR3 nucleotides read TGTGCCAGCAGGAGGACAGGGGGGAACACCGGGGAGCTGTTTTTT.

The V gene is TRBV6-5, the J gene TRBJ1-4; D is perhaps TRBD1 (6 bases). The CDR3 totals 14 residues. V shed 4 bases and J shed 8 bases, with 14 bases lying between them. Germline V gene sequence: CDR1 MNHEY, CDR2 SVGAGI. Here the CDR3 DNA reads TGTGCCAGCAGTTCATCAGGGGTTGGGGAAAAACTGTTTTTT. It codes for CASSSSGVGEKLFF.

The rearrangement uses TRBV28 and TRBJ2-7, with D uncertain. CDR1 is MDHEN, CDR2 SYDVKM, per germline. Deletions cut 7 bases from V and 0 bases from J, with 13 bases between. CDR3 length: 14 amino acids. CDR3 in DNA: TGTGCCAGCACCCCTCGGCAGGCCTCCTACGAGCAGTACTTC. It encodes CASTPRQASYEQYF. Complete variable domain (other parts from reference TRBV28 and TRBJ2-7): DVKVTQSSRYLVKRTGEKVFLECVQDMDHENMFWYRQDPGLGLRLIYFSYDVKMKEKGDIPEGYSVSREKKERFSLILESASTNQTSMYLCASTPRQASYEQYFGPGTRLTVT.

The gene calls are TRBV27 and TRBJ2-7, with 8 bases identical to TRBD2. There are 14 residues in the CDR3. Germline-derived CDR1 and CDR2 are MNHEY and SMNVEV (reference sequence). Germline trimming cut 2 bases from V and 2 bases from J; bases unmatched to any gene: 2. CDR3 residues: CASSLAGGTYEQYF. The CDR3 DNA follows: TGTGCCAGCAGTTTAGCGGGGGGCACCTACGAGCAGTACTTC.

The chain joins TRBV7-9 to TRBJ2-3; TRBD2 matches 9 bases. Trimming at V came to 6 bases and at J to 2 bases, leaving 6 bases not matched to a gene. The CDR3 totals 15 residues. Germline CDR1 reads SEHNR; CDR2 reads FQNEAQ (reference sequence). The CDR3 nucleotides read TGTGCCAGCAGGCCATCGGGACTAGCCACAGATACGCAGTATTTT. Translation: CASRPSGLATDTQYF.

Remarks on this clone: Other DNA variants within this sample encode the same CDR3. The chain employs TRBV28 and TRBJ2-5; D possibly corresponds to TRBD2 (6 bases). Trimming pared 8 bases from V and 3 bases from J, leaving 13 bases between. The CDR3 totals 13 residues. Germline V gene sequence: CDR1 MDHEN, CDR2 SYDVKM. This CDR3 reads CASVRGGEETQYF. The DNA of the CDR3 is TGTGCCAGCGTTCGAGGAGGGGAAGAGACCCAGTACTTC.

The chain recombines TRBV6-5 with TRBJ2-3; D may be TRBD2 (5 bases). V was clipped by 8 bases and J by 5 bases, with 20 bases between them. The CDR3 spans 15 residues. Germline V lookup: CDR1 MNHEY, CDR2 SVGAGI. Here the CDR3 reads CASQTRRSPGDTQYF. CDR3 DNA: TGTGCCAGCCAGACTCGGAGGTCACCGGGAGATACGCAGTATTTT.

The chain has TRBV19 and TRBJ2-7; the D gene is possibly TRBD1 (6 bases). This CDR3 is built from 15 residues. V was shortened by 4 bases and J by 5 bases, with 18 bases between the two germline ends. Germline CDR1 is LNHDA and CDR2 is SQIVND (reference sequence). DNA of the CDR3: TGTGCCAGTAGTAATTCTTTTACAGGGTCCGACGAGCAGTACTTC. It encodes CASSNSFTGSDEQYF.

The chain recombines TRBV11-2 with TRBJ2-5; TRBD2 matches 10 bases. The V gene's germline CDR1 is SGHAT and CDR2 FQNNGV. Unmatched junction bases numbered 8, after V lost 5 bases and J lost 2 bases. The CDR3 loop spans 16 amino acids. The CDR3 nucleotides read TGTGCCAGCAGCGAGAGCGGGGGGGAAGAACAAGAGACCCAGTACTTC. The encoded protein is CASSESGGEEQETQYF.

This chain joins TRBV27 and TRBJ1-5; TRBD1 matches at 7 bases. Losses at the gene ends were 2 bases for V and 4 bases for J; bases not matched to a gene: 5. The CDR3 extends over 15 amino acids. Germline CDR1 is MNHEY and CDR2 is SMNVEV (reference sequence). CDR3 sequence reads: CASSLTRQGNQPQHF. In nucleotides, the CDR3 is TGTGCCAGCAGTTTAACCCGACAGGGTAATCAGCCCCAGCATTTT.

The V call is TRBV3-1 (or the pseudogene TRBV3-2), the J call TRBJ2-3, with a possible D match to TRBD1 (5 bases). Germline CDR1 reads LGHDT; CDR2 reads YNNKEL (reference sequence). Trimming took 4 bases from V and 6 from J, leaving 14 bases between them. This CDR3 spans 14 amino acids. CDR3 sequence (DNA): TGTGCCAGCAGCCCCCCCGGTTCAGGGGATACGCAGTATTTT. Its translation is CASSPPGSGDTQYF.

V usage is TRBV5-5 and J usage is TRBJ2-2; maybe TRBD1 (6 bases). The CDR3 is 15 amino acids. V dropped 4 bases and J dropped 5 bases, with 15 bases sitting between them. The germline CDR1 and CDR2 sequences are SGHKS and YYEKEE (reference sequence). CDR3 DNA sequence: TGTGCCAGCAGCCAATACAGGGTCGGAACCGGGGAGCTGTTTTTT. Translated: CASSQYRVGTGELFF.

The chain recombines TRBV18 with TRBJ2-7, with 7 nucleotides matching TRBD1. The CDR3 length is 15 residues. Germline values: CDR1 KGHSH, CDR2 LQKENI. The junction had 8 bases not matched to a gene; V was cut back by 6 bases and J by 0 bases. CDR3 in DNA: TGTGCCAGCTCTCTAGGACAGGCGCCCTCCTACGAGCAGTACTTC. Translation: CASSLGQAPSYEQYF.

The chain has TRBV2 and TRBJ2-2; 11 bases line up with TRBD2. CDR3 size: 16 residues. The J segment lost 4 bases and the V segment lost 5 bases, leaving 6 bases of the junction unmatched. Looked up from germline, CDR1 is SNHLY and CDR2 is FYNNEI. In DNA form, the CDR3 reads TGTGCCAGCAGTCTCCTAGCGGGGGGCGTCACCGGGGAGCTGTTTTTT. Its translation: CASSLLAGGVTGELFF.

This chain connects TRBV19 to TRBJ2-7; the D gene is possibly TRBD1 (5 bases). The CDR3 is 14 amino acids. In germline, CDR1 is LNHDA, CDR2 SQIVND (reference sequence). The V and J ends lost 3 bases and 4 bases respectively, with 13 bases between them. CDR3 DNA sequence: TGTGCCAGTAGTATCAAGGGGATGGATTACGAGCAGTACTTC. Protein: CASSIKGMDYEQYF.

The sample holds a few counts of this clone. As DNA, the CDR3 is TGTGCCAGCAGTTCCACAGGGGGCGCGGGGACTGAAGCTTTCTTT. It is translated as CASSSTGGAGTEAFF. The chain joins TRBV6-5 to TRBJ1-1; 9 bases match TRBD1. V was pared by 4 bases and J by 5 bases, with 8 bases of the junction left unmatched. CDR3 length equals 15 residues. CDR1 is MNHEY, CDR2 SVGAGI, per germline.

This chain connects TRBV18 to TRBJ2-5; no clear D. This CDR3 contains 13 residues. CDR1 is KGHSH and CDR2 is LQKENI in the germline V gene. Trimming stripped 3 bases from V and 4 bases from J, with 9 bases between. This chain's CDR3 is CASSPARRETQYF. The CDR3 bases are TGTGCCAGCTCACCTGCCAGAAGAGAGACCCAGTACTTC.

The chain joins TRBV2 to TRBJ1-1; 7 nucleotides agree with TRBD1. V lost 7 bases to trimming and J lost 2 bases; unmatched junction nucleotides: 4. The V gene's germline CDR1 is SNHLY and CDR2 FYNNEI. The CDR3 is 13 amino acids. CDR3 in DNA: TGTGCCAGCAAACCAGGGGGAAACACTGAAGCTTTCTTT. This gives the protein CASKPGGNTEAFF.

In its sample, this clone was seen a few times. The chain employs TRBV10-1 and TRBJ1-6; possibly TRBD1 for D (6 bases). The CDR3 has 14 amino acids. Germline V gives CDR1 WNHNN, CDR2 SYGVQD (reference sequence). Trimming removed 9 bases from V and 1 base from J, with 10 bases in between. CDR3 sequence: CASSTGSYNSPLHF. CDR3 nucleotide sequence: TGCGCCAGTTCAACAGGGTCCTATAATTCACCCCTCCACTTT.

The chain joins TRBV2 to TRBJ2-3; D gene unclear. Trimming took off 1 base at V and 4 bases at J, with 9 bases between the two ends. The V gene's germline CDR1 is SNHLY and CDR2 FYNNEI. The CDR3 runs 14 residues. In nucleotides, the CDR3 is TGTGCCAGCAGTGAAGGGAGCAATCCAGATACGCAGTATTTT. Its translation: CASSEGSNPDTQYF.

CDR3 DNA sequence: TGCGCCAGCAGCCAAGCAGACAGGGATGGAAACACCATATATTTT. It specifies CASSQADRDGNTIYF. V usage is TRBV4-1 and J usage is TRBJ1-3; TRBD1 aligns across 7 bases. The CDR3 consists of 15 residues. From germline, CDR1 is MGHRA and CDR2 YSYEKL. V trimming: 1 base; J trimming: 3 bases; junction bases outside the gene matches: 3.